The 28 T cell receptor beta chains presented below share a single source sample, sequenced in a study of identical twins. TCRdb reprocessed the 5' RACE reads with MiXCR, giving one entry per CDR3 protein. This sample has roughly 690,000 distinct CDR3 sequences, with around 6% found just once. The sample comprised naive T cells sorted from blood. Receptors originate from a man aged 18 to 29 in good health.

This clonotype was observed a handful of times. The chain employs TRBV6-2 or TRBV6-3 and TRBJ2-5, with D unclear. CDR3 length: 15 residues. Trimming shortened V by 2 bases and J by 1 base, and 11 bases separated the two germline ends. Germline V gene data show CDR1 as MNHEY and CDR2 as SVGEGT. The DNA of the CDR3 is TGTGCCAGCAGTTACAGAGGATTGGGCCAAGAGACCCAGTACTTC. It specifies CASSYRGLGQETQYF.

This chain connects TRBV6-2 or TRBV6-3 to TRBJ2-5; TRBD2 matches 10 bases. Germline values: CDR1 MNHEY, CDR2 SVGEGT. The CDR3 covers 16 residues. J lost 3 bases, V lost 6 bases, and 10 bases had no gene match. CDR3 region: CASSLLAGDVKETQYF. CDR3 DNA: TGTGCCAGCAGCTTGCTAGCGGGAGACGTCAAAGAGACCCAGTACTTC.

CDR3: CASRGTSDRIYEQYF. DNA of the CDR3: TGTGCCAGCAGAGGGACTAGCGATAGAATCTACGAGCAGTACTTC. The gene calls are TRBV6-2 or TRBV6-3 and TRBJ2-7; TRBD2 agrees at 10 bases. CDR3 size: 15 residues. CDR1 is MNHEY, CDR2 SVGEGT, per germline. With V trimmed by 6 bases and J by 3 bases, 8 bases remained unmatched.

This clonotype occurred many times. The rearrangement uses TRBV29-1 and TRBJ1-2, with D possibly TRBD1 on 6 matching bases. V was pared by 7 bases and J by 8 bases, with 17 bases between. CDR1 is SQVTM and CDR2 is ANQGSEA in the germline V gene. The length of the CDR3 is 12 residues. The CDR3 bases are TGCAGCGCCCAAGGGGGACAAGAAGGCTACACCTTC. This sequence encodes CSAQGGQEGYTF.

This clonotype was counted at least ten times. CDR3 nucleotide sequence: TGTGCCTGGAATCGGGATGGGCCCCAGCATTTT. Its translation is CAWNRDGPQHF. The chain uses TRBV30 and TRBJ1-5; the D is unclear. V was trimmed by 4 bases and J by 9 bases, leaving 10 bases between them. This CDR3 is built from 11 residues. CDR1 and CDR2 from the germline V gene are GTSNPN and SVGIG (reference sequence). Full variable domain (missing parts from reference TRBV30 and TRBJ1-5): SQTIHQWPATLVQPVGSPLSLECTVEGTSNPNLYWYRQAAGRGLQLLFYSVGIGQISSEVPQNLSASRPQDRQFILSSKKLLLSDSGFYLCAWNRDGPQHFGDGTRLSIL.

This clonotype was found many times. The V call is TRBV7-9, the J call TRBJ2-7; D is undetermined. Trimming removed 3 bases from V and 2 bases from J, with 5 bases in between. The length of the CDR3 is 12 residues. CDR1 is SEHNR, CDR2 FQNEAQ, per germline (reference sequence). The CDR3 here is CASSFGPYEQYV. DNA for the CDR3: TGTGCCAGCAGCTTCGGCCCCTACGAGCAGTACGTC.

On this clonotype: This sequence may be a read error, since a much larger clone differs from it by one base. The chain carries TRBV12-3 or TRBV12-4 and TRBJ2-3; D assignment may be TRBD1 or TRBD2 (5 bases each). CDR3 size: 14 residues. CDR3 sequence: CASSQEGPKDTHYF. For the CDR3, the DNA is TGTGCCAGCAGTCAAGAGGGACCCAAAGATACGCACTATTTT.

This clonotype was counted a few times. The J gene is TRBJ2-4, the V gene TRBV27; 11 bases match TRBD2. Per the germline V gene, CDR1 is MNHEY and CDR2 is SMNVEV (reference sequence). This CDR3 contains 16 residues. J was trimmed by 4 bases and V by 5 bases; bases with no gene match: 7. The DNA for the CDR3 is TGTGCCAGCAGTGCGGGACTAGCGGAGCGTAAAAACATTCAGTACTTC. Translation: CASSAGLAERKNIQYF.

This clonotype was observed at least ten times. The chain links TRBV12-3 or TRBV12-4 to TRBJ1-5; TRBD1 might be the D (5 bases). This CDR3 has 14 amino acids. With 5 bases removed from V and 3 bases from J, the gap between germline ends came to 11 bases. The CDR3 loop reads CASSGGTSNQPQHF. The DNA of the CDR3 is TGTGCCAGCAGTGGGGGGACTTCCAATCAGCCCCAGCATTTT.

At least ten counts were recorded for this clonotype. The CDR3 is CSVDPGPNEQFF. CDR3 nucleotides: TGCAGCGTTGACCCCGGGCCCAATGAGCAGTTCTTC. The chain has TRBV29-1 and TRBJ2-1; D call uncertain. The CDR3 length is 12 residues. The V end lost 3 bases, the J end lost 6 bases, and 9 bases lay between the germline ends. The germline gives CDR1 SQVTM, CDR2 ANQGSEA.

This clonotype was seen at least ten times. The rearrangement links TRBV24-1 to TRBJ2-2; 14 bases map to TRBD2. Germline CDR1 KGHDR, CDR2 SFDVKD. V shed 3 bases and J 7 bases; nucleotides not matched to a gene: 6. The CDR3 sequence is 17 residues long. CDR3 region: CATSDPGLAGGHGELFF. The CDR3 nucleotides read TGTGCCACCAGTGATCCCGGACTAGCGGGAGGTCACGGGGAGCTGTTTTTT.

This clonotype was detected many times. The rearrangement joins TRBV24-1 to TRBJ1-5; D unresolved. CDR3 length: 12 amino acids. The V end lost 9 bases, the J end lost 2 bases, and 7 bases lay between the germline ends. The germline V gene encodes CDR1 KGHDR and CDR2 SFDVKD. CDR3 sequence: CATSDGNQPQHF. CDR3 DNA: TGTGCCACCTCAGATGGCAATCAGCCCCAGCATTTT.

This clonotype occurred many times. The genes are TRBV6-1 and TRBJ2-1; D perhaps matches TRBD2 (5 bases). The V and J ends lost 6 bases and 0 bases respectively, with 15 bases between them. This CDR3 region has 16 residues. Per germline, CDR1 MNHNS and CDR2 SASEGT. The CDR3 DNA reads as TGTGCCAGCAGCCCTTTTCGGAGGAGCTCCTACAATGAGCAGTTCTTC. Translating gives CASSPFRRSSYNEQFF.

V is TRBV11-2 and J is TRBJ2-2; D possibly corresponds to TRBD1 (5 bases). The V and J ends lost 5 bases and 2 bases respectively, with 12 bases between them. The CDR3 length is 15 residues. Germline-derived CDR1 and CDR2 are SGHAT and FQNNGV. The CDR3 nucleotides read TGTGCCAGCAGCCCAGGGATCTACAACACCGGGGAGCTGTTTTTT. This gives the protein CASSPGIYNTGELFF.

The rearrangement links TRBV20-1 to TRBJ2-6; no firm D call. The CDR3 covers 14 residues. The germline V gene has CDR1 DFQATT and CDR2 SNEGSKA (reference sequence). Trimming removed 3 bases at V and 3 bases at J, with 9 bases between. The DNA of the CDR3 is TGCAGTGCTAGTTTGCCGAGTGGGGCCAACGTCCTGACTTTC. Protein product: CSASLPSGANVLTF.

This clonotype has a handful of counts. The CDR3: CATSDRGSTGELFF. CDR3 DNA sequence: TGTGCCACCAGTGATCGGGGGTCCACCGGGGAGCTGTTTTTT. The chain uses TRBV24-1 and TRBJ2-2, with TRBD2 as a possible D gene (6 bases). V was cut by 3 bases and J by 4 bases, with 8 bases left in between. The CDR3 length is 14 residues. Germline V gives CDR1 KGHDR, CDR2 SFDVKD.

The rearrangement uses TRBV19 and TRBJ1-2, with D unclear. The V end lost 1 base, the J end lost 4 bases, and 19 bases lay between the germline ends. The CDR3 has 17 amino acids. In germline, CDR1 is LNHDA, CDR2 SQIVND (reference sequence). CDR3 in amino acids: CASSIARIRDSTYGYTF. CDR3 nucleotides: TGTGCCAGTAGTATAGCTCGTATACGGGATTCTACCTATGGCTACACCTTC.

This clonotype showed up many times. V and J are TRBV12-3 or TRBV12-4 and TRBJ2-1; D not resolved. V gave up 4 bases and J gave up 9 bases, with 16 bases separating them. CDR3 length equals 14 residues. In DNA form, the CDR3 reads TGTGCCAGCAGTTCCGGGCCCTCAGGAAGTGAGCAGTTCTTC. Protein: CASSSGPSGSEQFF.

The chain is built from TRBV7-8 and TRBJ2-4; D might be TRBD1 (6 bases). V shed 3 bases and J shed 2 bases, with 11 bases lying between them. Germline CDR1 reads SGHVS; CDR2 reads FQNEAQ. The CDR3 extends over 15 amino acids. DNA for the CDR3: TGTGCCAGCAGCTTGGTGACAGGTACCAAAAACATTCAGTACTTC. It is translated as CASSLVTGTKNIQYF.

This clonotype was counted many times. The chain employs TRBV20-1 and TRBJ1-2; weak D call: TRBD1 (5 bases). The CDR3 extends over 14 amino acids. With 3 bases removed from V and 4 bases from J, the gap between germline ends came to 15 bases. Germline V gene lookup returns CDR1 DFQATT and CDR2 SNEGSKA (reference sequence). CDR3 nucleotides: TGCAGTGCTAGCCACACGGGGGGAGGCTATGGCTACACCTTC. Translated: CSASHTGGGYGYTF.

This clonotype was detected a few times. The chain links TRBV5-1 to TRBJ2-3; possible D gene TRBD2, 6 bases. Trimming took off 4 bases at V and 0 bases at J, with 15 bases between the two ends. The CDR3 spans 16 residues. The germline CDR1 and CDR2 sequences are SGHRS and YFSETQ. The CDR3 spells CASSHAGGTSTDTQYF. The CDR3 coding sequence is TGCGCCAGCAGCCACGCCGGGGGTACTAGCACAGATACGCAGTATTTT.

The table lists this clonotype with a few counts. The chain recombines TRBV6-1 with TRBJ2-1; 8 bases map to TRBD1. Germline loops: CDR1 MNHNS, CDR2 SASEGT. V shed 7 bases and J 7 bases; nucleotides not matched to a gene: 18. CDR3 size: 17 residues. CDR3 in amino acids: CASTVTGVSKRPNEQFF. CDR3 in DNA: TGTGCCAGCACCGTGACAGGGGTCTCGAAGCGTCCGAATGAGCAGTTCTTC.

This chain joins TRBV6-2 or TRBV6-3 and TRBJ2-7, with TRBD1 identical over 11 bases. This CDR3 comprises 16 residues. Germline lookup yields CDR1 MNHEY and CDR2 SVGEGT. Unmatched junction bases numbered 11, after V lost 5 bases and J lost 5 bases. The CDR3, as DNA: TGTGCCAGCAGTAGATACTGGACAGGGGGCGAAAACGAGCAGTACTTC. Its protein product is CASSRYWTGGENEQYF.

This clonotype was picked up a small number of times. The chain links TRBV11-3 to TRBJ2-1, with 7 bases that match TRBD2. The CDR3 is made up of 17 amino acids. Germline values: CDR1 SGHNT, CDR2 YENEEA. Germline trimming cut 5 bases from V and 7 bases from J; bases unmatched to any gene: 17. CDR3 protein: CASSGVSFAGDRNEQFF. CDR3 bases: TGTGCCAGCAGCGGCGTTTCTTTCGCGGGAGATCGGAATGAGCAGTTCTTC.

In this sample, this clonotype turned up many times. V gene TRBV7-9 combines with J gene TRBJ2-1; maybe TRBD2 (5 bases). The CDR3 has 16 amino acids. V was clipped by 5 bases and J by 3 bases, with 17 bases between them. Per germline, CDR1 SEHNR and CDR2 FQNEAQ (reference sequence). The CDR3 sequence is CASSPASGSIYNEQFF. The CDR3 DNA follows: TGTGCCAGCAGCCCCGCCTCGGGATCAATCTACAATGAGCAGTTCTTC.

This chain's CDR3 is CSVTQDSGTDTQYF. The CDR3, as DNA: TGCAGCGTAACACAGGATTCCGGCACAGATACGCAGTATTTT. The rearrangement uses TRBV29-1 and TRBJ2-3; D is perhaps TRBD1 (5 bases). The CDR3 totals 14 residues. Trimming left V 6 bases short and J 1 base short, with 14 bases between. Germline V gives CDR1 SQVTM, CDR2 ANQGSEA.

Many counts were recorded for this clonotype. This chain links TRBV9 with TRBJ2-3, with 10 bases lining up with TRBD2. With V trimmed by 3 bases and J by 2 bases, 3 bases remained unmatched. The CDR3 contains 15 residues. The germline V gene has CDR1 SGDLS and CDR2 YYNGEE. The CDR3 spells CASSDTSGNTDTQYF. The CDR3 DNA reads as TGTGCCAGCAGCGATACTAGCGGGAACACAGATACGCAGTATTTT.

About this clonotype: This clone may be a read error of a much larger clone one base away. The conserved final phenylalanine or tryptophan is absent from the CDR3, which likely points to a read error. This sequence joins TRBV9 and TRBJ2-3, with D perhaps matching TRBD2 (6 bases). V was clipped by 2 bases and J by 8 bases, with 15 bases between them. The germline V gene has CDR1 SGDLS and CDR2 YYNGEE. The length of the CDR3 is 14 residues. This CDR3 reads CASSVGGGTPTQYY. CDR3 DNA: TGTGCCAGCAGCGTGGGAGGTGGGACCCCTACGCAGTATTAT.